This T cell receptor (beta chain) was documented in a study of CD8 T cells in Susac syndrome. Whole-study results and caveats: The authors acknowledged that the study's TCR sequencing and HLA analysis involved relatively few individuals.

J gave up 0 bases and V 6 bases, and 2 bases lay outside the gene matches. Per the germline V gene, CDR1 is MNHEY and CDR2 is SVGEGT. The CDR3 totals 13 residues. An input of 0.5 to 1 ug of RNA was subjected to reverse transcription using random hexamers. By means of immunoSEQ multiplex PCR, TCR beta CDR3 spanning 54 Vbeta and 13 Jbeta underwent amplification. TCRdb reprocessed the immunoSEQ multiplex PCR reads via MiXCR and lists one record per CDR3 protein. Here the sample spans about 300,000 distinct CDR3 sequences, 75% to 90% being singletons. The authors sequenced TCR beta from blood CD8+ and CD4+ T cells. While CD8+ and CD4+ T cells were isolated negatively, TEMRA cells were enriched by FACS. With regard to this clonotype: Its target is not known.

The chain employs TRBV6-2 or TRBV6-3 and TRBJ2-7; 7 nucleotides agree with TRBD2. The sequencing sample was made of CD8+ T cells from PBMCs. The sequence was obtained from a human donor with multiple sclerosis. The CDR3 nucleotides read TGTGCCAGCAGAGCGGGGAGCTCCTACGAGCAGTACTTC. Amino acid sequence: CASRAGSSYEQYF.